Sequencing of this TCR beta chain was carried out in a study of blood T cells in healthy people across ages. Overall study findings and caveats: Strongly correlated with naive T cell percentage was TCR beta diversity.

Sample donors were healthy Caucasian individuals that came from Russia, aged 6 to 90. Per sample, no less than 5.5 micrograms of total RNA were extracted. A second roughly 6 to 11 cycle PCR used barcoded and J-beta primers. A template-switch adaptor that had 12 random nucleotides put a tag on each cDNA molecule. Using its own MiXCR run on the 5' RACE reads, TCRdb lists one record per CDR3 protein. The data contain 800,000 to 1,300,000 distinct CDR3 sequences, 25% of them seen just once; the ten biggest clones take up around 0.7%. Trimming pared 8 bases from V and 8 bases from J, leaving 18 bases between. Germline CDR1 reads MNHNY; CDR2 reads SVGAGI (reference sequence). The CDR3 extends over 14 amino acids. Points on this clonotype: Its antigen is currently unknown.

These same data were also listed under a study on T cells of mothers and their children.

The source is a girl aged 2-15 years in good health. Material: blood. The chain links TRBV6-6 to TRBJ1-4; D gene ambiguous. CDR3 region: CASHGRVLPEKLFF. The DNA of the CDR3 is TGTGCCAGCCATGGTCGGGTCTTACCCGAAAAACTGTTTTTT.